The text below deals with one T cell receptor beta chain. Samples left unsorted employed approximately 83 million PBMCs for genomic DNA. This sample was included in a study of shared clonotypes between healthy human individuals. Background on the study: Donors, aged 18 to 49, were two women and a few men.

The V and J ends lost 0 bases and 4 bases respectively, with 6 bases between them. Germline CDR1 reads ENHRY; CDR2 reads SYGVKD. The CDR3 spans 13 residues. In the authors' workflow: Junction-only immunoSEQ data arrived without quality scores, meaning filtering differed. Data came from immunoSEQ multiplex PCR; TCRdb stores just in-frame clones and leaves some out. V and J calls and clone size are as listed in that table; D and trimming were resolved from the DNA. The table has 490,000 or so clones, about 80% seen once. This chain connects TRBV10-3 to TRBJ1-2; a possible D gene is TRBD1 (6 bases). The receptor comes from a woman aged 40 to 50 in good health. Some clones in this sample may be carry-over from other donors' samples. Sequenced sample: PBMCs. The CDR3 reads CAISESGGYGYTF. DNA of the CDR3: TGTGCCATCAGTGAGTCAGGGGGCTATGGCTACACCTTC.